Here is one TCR beta chain with its context. The antigen is not known. Method: immunoSEQ multiplex PCR; TCRdb's copy keeps in-frame clones and lacks some. The sample has roughly 100,000 clones; approximately 89% are singletons. This sample is drawn from a study of T cell responses to AZD1222 COVID-19 vaccine. Study-wide findings and caveats: Targets within unmutated variant regions were reportedly found for nearly half of spike-specific TCRs. White British ancestry dominated among donors, who included more females, and clonal diversity was possibly underestimated.

Germline values: CDR1 SNHLY, CDR2 FYNNEI. The length of the CDR3 is 14 residues. Here the sequenced sample was peripheral blood, taken on day 0 of AZD1222 vaccination. The source of this sequence is an adult in good health. This chain links TRBV2 with TRBJ1-6; D not certain. The CDR3 DNA follows: TGTGCTTCCAGGATTAGGATCTATAATTCACCCCTCCACTTT. This codes for CASRIRIYNSPLHF.